The entry that follows covers one T cell receptor (beta chain) sequence. CDR1 is SNHLY, CDR2 FYNNEI, per germline. The CDR3 spans 12 residues. V lost 6 bases, J lost 8 bases, and 4 bases stayed unmatched. Sample-barcoded 5' priming and a J-beta primer mix drove a second PCR of about 6 to 12 cycles. TCRdb redid the calling of the 5' RACE reads with MiXCR, one entry per CDR3 protein. The data contain over 750,000 distinct CDR3 sequences, 20% to 30% of them singletons. This sample is drawn from a study of blood T cells in healthy people across ages. Another study also made use of these data, one on T cells of mothers and their children.

The source is a boy younger than 18 in good health. Sequencing used blood. The V and J genes are TRBV2 and TRBJ2-1, with TRBD1 matching over 7 bases. CDR3 coding DNA: TGTGCCAGCAGAGGGGGCTGGTATGAGCAGTTCTTC. It codes for CASRGGWYEQFF.